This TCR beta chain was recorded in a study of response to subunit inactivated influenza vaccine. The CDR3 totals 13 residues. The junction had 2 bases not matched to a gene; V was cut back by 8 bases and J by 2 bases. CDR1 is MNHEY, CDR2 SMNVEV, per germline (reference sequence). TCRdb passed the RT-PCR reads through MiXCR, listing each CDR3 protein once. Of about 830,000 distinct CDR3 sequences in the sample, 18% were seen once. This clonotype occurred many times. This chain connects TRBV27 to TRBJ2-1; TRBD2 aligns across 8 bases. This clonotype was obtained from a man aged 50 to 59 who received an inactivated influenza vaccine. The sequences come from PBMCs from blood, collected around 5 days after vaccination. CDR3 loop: CASAGGTYNEQFF. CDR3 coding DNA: TGTGCCAGCGCGGGGGGAACCTACAATGAGCAGTTCTTC.